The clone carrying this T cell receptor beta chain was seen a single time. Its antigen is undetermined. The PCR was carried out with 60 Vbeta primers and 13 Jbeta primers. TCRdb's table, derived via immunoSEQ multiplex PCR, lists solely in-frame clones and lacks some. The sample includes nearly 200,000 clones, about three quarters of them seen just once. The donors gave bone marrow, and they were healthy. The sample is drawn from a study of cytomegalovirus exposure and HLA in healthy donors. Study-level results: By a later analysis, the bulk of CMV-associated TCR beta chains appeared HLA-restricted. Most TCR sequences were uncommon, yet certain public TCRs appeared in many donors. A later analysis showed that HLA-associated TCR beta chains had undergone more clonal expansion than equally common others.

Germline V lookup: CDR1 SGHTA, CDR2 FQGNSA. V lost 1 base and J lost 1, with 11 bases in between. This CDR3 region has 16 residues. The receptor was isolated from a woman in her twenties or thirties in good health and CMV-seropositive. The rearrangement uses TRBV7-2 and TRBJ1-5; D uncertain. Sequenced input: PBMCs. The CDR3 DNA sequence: TGTGCCAGCAGCTTAGGGCACCCGAGGAGCAATCAGCCCCAGCATTTT. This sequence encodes CASSLGHPRSNQPQHF.